This TCR beta chain came from a study of blood T cell repertoires in COVID-19. About the research overall: COVID-19 samples collected from the United States, Italy and Spain covered acute and convalescent phases. T cells, B-cell-depleted T cells, or PBMCs provided the cDNA or gDNA that served as material.

Original handling: Nucleated cell number was recorded as an estimate derived from reference gene primer amplification. Profiling relied on immunoSEQ multiplex PCR, and the TCRdb table lists in-frame clones only, not all of them. V and J calls and clone size are those listed in that table; D and trimming were worked out from the DNA. The repertoire holds about 220,000 clones, with more than 75% as singletons. Germline values: CDR1 LNHDA, CDR2 SQIVND (reference sequence). This CDR3 contains 14 residues. Trimming took 2 bases from V and 3 from J; bases not matched to a gene: 1. This TCR derives from a woman aged 25 to 39 who had recovered from COVID-19. The sequencing sample was made of peripheral blood. V gene TRBV19 combines with J gene TRBJ2-3; 8 positions agree with TRBD2. CDR3 sequence (DNA): TGTGCCAGTAGTATACGGGGGGGGACAGATACGCAGTATTTT. Amino acid sequence: CASSIRGGTDTQYF. The complete variable domain, with remaining parts taken from reference TRBV19 and TRBJ2-3, reads DGGITQSPKYLFRKEGQNVTLSCEQNLNHDAMYWYRQDPGQGLRLIYYSQIVNDFQKGDIAEGYSVSREKKESFPLTVTSAQKNPTAFYLCASSIRGGTDTQYFGPGTRLTVL.